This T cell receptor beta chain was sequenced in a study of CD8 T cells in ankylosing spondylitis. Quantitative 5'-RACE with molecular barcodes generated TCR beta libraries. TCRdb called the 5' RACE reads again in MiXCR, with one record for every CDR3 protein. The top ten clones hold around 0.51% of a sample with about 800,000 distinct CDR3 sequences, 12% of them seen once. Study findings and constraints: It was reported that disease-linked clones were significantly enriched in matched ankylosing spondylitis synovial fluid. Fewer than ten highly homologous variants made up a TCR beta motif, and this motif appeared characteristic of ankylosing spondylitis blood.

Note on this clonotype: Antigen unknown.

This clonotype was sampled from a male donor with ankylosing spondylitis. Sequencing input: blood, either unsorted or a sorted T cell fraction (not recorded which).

The CDR3 is CASSYVHRRAATGYTF. The CDR3 coding sequence is TGTGCCAGCAGTTACGTCCACAGGCGCGCGGCTACTGGCTACACCTTC. The genes are TRBV6-2 or TRBV6-3 and TRBJ1-2; possible D gene TRBD1, 5 bases. V was shortened by 2 bases and J by 7 bases, with 20 bases between the two germline ends. There are 16 residues in the CDR3. CDR1 and CDR2 (germline): MNHEY, SVGEGT.